The clone carrying this T cell receptor beta chain was seen a handful of times. Its cognate antigen is unknown. No progression to ophthalmopathy during 18 months of follow-up defined stable disease. This record comes from a study of T cells in Graves' hyperthyroidism and ophthalmopathy. Findings and limits, study-wide: In simple terms, a model built on 13 V-J features told ophthalmopathy apart from stable hyperthyroidism. The model predicted ophthalmopathy a median around six months before onset. Blood shared most expanded thyroid clonotypes above 0.001.

The source material, RNA transcripts, was used to amplify TCR beta CDR3 regions. RT-PCR in the first round (using the HTBI primer set) targeted the TCR CDR3. TCRdb independently ran MiXCR on the multiplex PCR reads; one entry per CDR3 protein. The table includes a few hundred thousand distinct CDR3 sequences, about 13% detected once. The V and J ends lost 5 bases and 6 bases respectively, with 11 bases between them. The CDR3 is made up of 12 amino acids. Germline assignment: CDR1 SQVTM and CDR2 ANQGSEA. Sequencing input: blood. The source of this sequence is a woman younger than 35 with Graves' hyperthyroidism. The chain joins TRBV29-1 to TRBJ2-1; perhaps TRBD2 as D (5 bases). The CDR3 protein is CSVQRFGNEQFF. Written as DNA, the CDR3 is TGCAGCGTTCAGCGGTTCGGCAATGAGCAGTTCTTC.